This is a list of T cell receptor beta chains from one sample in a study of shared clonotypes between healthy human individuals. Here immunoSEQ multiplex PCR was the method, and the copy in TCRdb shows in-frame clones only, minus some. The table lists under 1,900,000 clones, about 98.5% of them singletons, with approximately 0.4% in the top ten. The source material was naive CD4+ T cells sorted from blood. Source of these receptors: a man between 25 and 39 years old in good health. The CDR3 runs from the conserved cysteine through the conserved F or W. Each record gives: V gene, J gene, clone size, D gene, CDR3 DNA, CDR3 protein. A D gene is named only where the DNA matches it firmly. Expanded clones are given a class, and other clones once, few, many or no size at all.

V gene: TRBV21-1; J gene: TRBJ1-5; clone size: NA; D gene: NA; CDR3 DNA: TGTGCCAGCAGTCCAGACAATCAGCCCCAGCATTTT; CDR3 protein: CASSPDNQPQHF
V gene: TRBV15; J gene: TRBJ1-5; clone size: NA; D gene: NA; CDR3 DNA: TGTGCCACCAGCAGAGCAGGACTGGGGACCAATCAGCCCCAGCATTTT; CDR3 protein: CATSRAGLGTNQPQHF
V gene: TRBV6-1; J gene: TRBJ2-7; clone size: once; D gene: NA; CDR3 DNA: TGTGCCAGCAGGGGAGTCTGGGCGTCCTCTGGCGAGCAGTACTTC; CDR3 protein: CASRGVWASSGEQYF
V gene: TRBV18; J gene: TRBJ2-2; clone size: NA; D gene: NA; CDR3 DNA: TGTGCCAGCTCACCACCGGCGGGAACCGGGGAGCTGTTTTTT; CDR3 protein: CASSPPAGTGELFF
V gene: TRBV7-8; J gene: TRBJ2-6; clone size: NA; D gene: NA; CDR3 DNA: TGTGCCAGCAGCTTAGCGTTAACTGGGGCCAACGTCCTGACTTTC; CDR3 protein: CASSLALTGANVLTF
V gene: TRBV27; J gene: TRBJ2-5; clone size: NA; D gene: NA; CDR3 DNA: TGTGCCAGCAGTTTCGCAGGGCAGGAGACCCAGTACTTC; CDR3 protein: CASSFAGQETQYF
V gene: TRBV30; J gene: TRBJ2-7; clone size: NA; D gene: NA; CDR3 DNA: TGTGCCTGGAGTCCAGGGGACCATACAACCTACGAGCAGTACTTC; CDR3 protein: CAWSPGDHTTYEQYF
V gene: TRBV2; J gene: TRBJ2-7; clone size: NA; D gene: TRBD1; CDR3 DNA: TGTGCCAGCAGTTCGGGACAGGGGTCCTACGAGCAGTACTTC; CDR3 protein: CASSSGQGSYEQYF
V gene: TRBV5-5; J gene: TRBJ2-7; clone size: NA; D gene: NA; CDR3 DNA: TGTGCCAGCAGCATAGAATTAAGGGGCGAGCAGTACTTC; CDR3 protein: CASSIELRGEQYF
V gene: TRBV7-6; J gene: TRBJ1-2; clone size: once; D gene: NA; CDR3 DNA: TGTGCCAGCAGCGGCCCGGGGACTTTCCCCAGCTACACCTTC; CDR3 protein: CASSGPGTFPSYTF
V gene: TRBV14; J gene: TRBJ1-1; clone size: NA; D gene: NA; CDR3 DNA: TGTGCCAGCAGCGCCCACACTGAAGCTTTCTTT; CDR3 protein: CASSAHTEAFF
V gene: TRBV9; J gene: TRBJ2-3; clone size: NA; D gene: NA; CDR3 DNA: TGTGCCAGCGAGGATCAAATCGCAGATACGCAGTATTTT; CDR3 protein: CASEDQIADTQYF
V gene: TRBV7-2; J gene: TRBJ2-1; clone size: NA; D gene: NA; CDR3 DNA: TGTGCCAGCAGCTTATACCGCGAGAAGCCCTACAATGAGCAGTTCTTC; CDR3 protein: CASSLYREKPYNEQFF
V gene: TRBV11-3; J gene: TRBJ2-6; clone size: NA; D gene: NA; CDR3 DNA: TGTGCCAGCTCGAACGCGGCGCACGGGGCCAACGTCCTGACTTTC; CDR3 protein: CASSNAAHGANVLTF
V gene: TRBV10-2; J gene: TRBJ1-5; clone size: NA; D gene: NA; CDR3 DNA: TGCGCCAGCGGGTACCAAAATCAGCCCCAGCATTTT; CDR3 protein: CASGYQNQPQHF
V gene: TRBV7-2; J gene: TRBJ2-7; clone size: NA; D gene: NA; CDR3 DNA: TGTGCCAGCAGCCGCAACTCCGGGGGCCCCGAGCAGTACTTC; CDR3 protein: CASSRNSGGPEQYF
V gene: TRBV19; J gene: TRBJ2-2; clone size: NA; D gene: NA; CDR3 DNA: TGTGCCAGCAGACTTTGGGAGTCCGGGGAGCTGTTTTTT; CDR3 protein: CASRLWESGELFF
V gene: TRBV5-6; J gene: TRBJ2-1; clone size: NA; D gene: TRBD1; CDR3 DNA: TGTGCCAGCAGCCCCCCTCGCAGGTCAGGGGGCTATGAGCAGTTCTTC; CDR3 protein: CASSPPRRSGGYEQFF
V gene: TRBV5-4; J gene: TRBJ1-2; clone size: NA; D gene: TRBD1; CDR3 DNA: TGTGCCAGCAGCTTCGGCGACAGGGGTTATGGCTACACCTTC; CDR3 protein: CASSFGDRGYGYTF
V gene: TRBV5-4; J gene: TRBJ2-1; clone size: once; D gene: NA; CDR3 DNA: TGTGCCAGCAGCTTGGGGGGACGTAGCTCCTACAATGAGCAGTTCTTC; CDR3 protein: CASSLGGRSSYNEQFF
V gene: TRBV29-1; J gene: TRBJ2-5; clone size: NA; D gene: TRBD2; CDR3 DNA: TGCAGCGCGATAACTAGCGGGGGGTCTCAAGAGACCCAGTACTTC; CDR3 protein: CSAITSGGSQETQYF
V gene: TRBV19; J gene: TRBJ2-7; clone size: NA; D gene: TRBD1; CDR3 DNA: TGTGCCAGTAGTATGAACCGGGACAGATCTTACGAGCAGTACTTC; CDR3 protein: CASSMNRDRSYEQYF
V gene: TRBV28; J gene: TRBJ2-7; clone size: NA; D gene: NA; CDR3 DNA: TGTGCCACGACGGCGGGATTGGCCCTCGAGCAGTACTTC; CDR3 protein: CATTAGLALEQYF
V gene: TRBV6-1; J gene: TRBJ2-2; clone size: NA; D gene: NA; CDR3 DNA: TGTGCCAGCAGTGAAGCAGGGGGGAGAGGGGAGCTGTTTTTT; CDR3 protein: CASSEAGGRGELFF
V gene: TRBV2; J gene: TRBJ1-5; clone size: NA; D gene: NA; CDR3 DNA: TGTGCCAGCAGAGAAAGGACTCCAGGCCAGCCCCAGCATTTT; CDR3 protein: CASRERTPGQPQHF
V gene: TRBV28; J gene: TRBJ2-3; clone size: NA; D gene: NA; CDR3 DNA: TGTGCCAGCAGTTCCCCTCGGGGGCCTAGCACAGATACGCAGTATTTT; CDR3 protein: CASSSPRGPSTDTQYF
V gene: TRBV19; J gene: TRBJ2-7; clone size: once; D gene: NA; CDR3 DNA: TGTGCCAGTAGGCAGGGATACGAGCAGTACTTC; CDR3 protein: CASRQGYEQYF
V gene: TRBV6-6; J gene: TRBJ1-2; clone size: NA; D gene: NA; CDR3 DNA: TGTGCCAGCAAGGAGGGCAGTAGGAACTATGGCTACACCTTC; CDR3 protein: CASKEGSRNYGYTF
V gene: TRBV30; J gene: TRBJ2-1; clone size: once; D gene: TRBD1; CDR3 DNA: TGTGCCTGGAGTGAAGGGGGCCAGGATGAGCAGTTCTTC; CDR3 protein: CAWSEGGQDEQFF
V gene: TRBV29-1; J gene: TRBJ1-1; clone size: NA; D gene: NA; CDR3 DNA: TGCAGCGCGGATACCGGGGGAGACGGGACTGAAGCTTTCTTT; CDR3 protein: CSADTGGDGTEAFF
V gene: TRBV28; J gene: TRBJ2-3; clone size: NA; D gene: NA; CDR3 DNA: TGTGCCAGCAGTCATCGGACCACAGATACGCAGTATTTT; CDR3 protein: CASSHRTTDTQYF
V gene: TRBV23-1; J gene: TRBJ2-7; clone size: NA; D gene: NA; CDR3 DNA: TGCGCCAGCCTCACCCGCTCCTCCTACGAGCAGTACTTC; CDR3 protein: CASLTRSSYEQYF
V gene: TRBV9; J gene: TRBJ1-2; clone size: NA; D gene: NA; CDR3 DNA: TGTGCCAGCAGCGACTCCGGGCCCTATGGCTACACCTTC; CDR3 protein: CASSDSGPYGYTF
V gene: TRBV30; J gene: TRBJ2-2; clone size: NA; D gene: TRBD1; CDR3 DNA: TGTGCCTGGACTCCCGGGACAGGGTTGACCGGGGAGCTGTTTTTT; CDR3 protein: CAWTPGTGLTGELFF
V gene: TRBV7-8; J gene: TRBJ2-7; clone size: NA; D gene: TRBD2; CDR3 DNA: TGTGCCAGCAGCCCTTCGGGAGGTGGGAAGGCCTACTACGAGCAGTACTTC; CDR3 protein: CASSPSGGGKAYYEQYF
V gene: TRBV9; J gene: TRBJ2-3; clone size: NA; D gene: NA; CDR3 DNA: TGTGCCAGCAGCCCGAAAGCGGCATCGGGTATAGCAGATACGCAGTATTTT; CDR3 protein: CASSPKAASGIADTQYF
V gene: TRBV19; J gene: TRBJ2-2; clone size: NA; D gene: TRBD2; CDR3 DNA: TGTGCCAGTAGTATAGATCCGCTAGCGGGAGCGCACACCGGGGAGCTGTTTTTT; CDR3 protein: CASSIDPLAGAHTGELFF